This T cell receptor beta chain was found in a study of control samples from healthy donors and cancer patients (dated by TCRdb to 2019 to 2021). Including the terminal cysteine and phenylalanine, the CDR3 comprises 13 residues. The read is trimmed to its CDR3 DNA, 39 bases read in frame from base 1. V was cut back by 5 bases and J by 3 bases, leaving a gap of 8 bases between them. Judged by its sample share, this clone qualifies as medium-sized (0.01 to 0.1%). The antigen it binds to is not known. No base qualities exist here, and no much larger clone lies one base off it. The receptor library was made with the immunoSEQ multiplex PCR assay. TCRdb carries this immuneACCESS record with in-frame sequences only. Its versions omit some clonotypes, under half of them owing to an unresolved V gene in the studies checked, with the rest unexplained. This sample is represented by around 140,000 clones; roughly 89% of them were singletons. The ten most abundant clones make up roughly 7.8% of the sample.

The source of this sequence is a man aged 45-65 years with head and neck cancer. The rearrangement combines TRBV12-3 or TRBV12-4 with TRBJ1-5; possibly the D gene is TRBD1, per 6 matching bases. Sequencing input: PBMCs. CDR3 protein: CASSTGYNQPQHF. The base sequence is TGTGCCAGCAGTACAGGGTACAATCAGCCCCAGCATTTT.